This T cell receptor (beta chain) was identified during a study of control samples from healthy donors and cancer patients. The CDR3 consists of 14 residues. V was shortened by 3 bases and J by 5 bases, with 10 bases between the two germline ends. Per the germline V gene, CDR1 is MRHNA and CDR2 is SNTAGT. TCRdb's copy holds only in-frame clones and misses some; the assay was immunoSEQ multiplex PCR. The profile shows about 82,000 clones, 94% of them singletons. This clone is a singleton in its sample. The clonotype originates from a woman between 18 and 29 years old in good health. The chain joins TRBV6-4 to TRBJ2-2, with a possible D match to TRBD2 (6 bases). Sample: blood. The CDR3 nucleotides read TGTGCCAGCAGTGATATGGCGGGGACCGGGGAGCTGTTTTTT. Translating gives CASSDMAGTGELFF.